This TCR beta chain derives from a study of blood T cell repertoires in COVID-19. At the level of the study: Acute and convalescent COVID-19 samples came from the United States, Italy and Spain. From T cells, B-cell-depleted T cells, or PBMCs came the material, which was cDNA or gDNA.

Per germline, CDR1 MDHEN and CDR2 SYDVKM. V was shortened by 3 bases and J by 2 bases, with 11 bases between the two germline ends. The CDR3 runs 14 residues. Produced via immunoSEQ multiplex PCR; TCRdb's table is partial and in-frame only. The data show about 73,000 clones, 75% to 80% seen once. The source of this sequence is a man aged 65-85 years with COVID-19, enrolled during active disease. V usage is TRBV28 and J usage is TRBJ2-7; tentative D call: TRBD2 (7 bases). Sequenced material: peripheral blood. Written as DNA, the CDR3 is TGTGCCAGCAGTTTGGCGCGGGGGCCCTACGAGCAGTACTTC. It specifies CASSLARGPYEQYF. Together with reference TRBV28 and TRBJ2-7, the CDR3 gives the full variable domain: DVKVTQSSRYLVKRTGEKVFLECVQDMDHENMFWYRQDPGLGLRLIYFSYDVKMKEKGDIPEGYSVSREKKERFSLILESASTNQTSMYLCASSLARGPYEQYFGPGTRLTVT.